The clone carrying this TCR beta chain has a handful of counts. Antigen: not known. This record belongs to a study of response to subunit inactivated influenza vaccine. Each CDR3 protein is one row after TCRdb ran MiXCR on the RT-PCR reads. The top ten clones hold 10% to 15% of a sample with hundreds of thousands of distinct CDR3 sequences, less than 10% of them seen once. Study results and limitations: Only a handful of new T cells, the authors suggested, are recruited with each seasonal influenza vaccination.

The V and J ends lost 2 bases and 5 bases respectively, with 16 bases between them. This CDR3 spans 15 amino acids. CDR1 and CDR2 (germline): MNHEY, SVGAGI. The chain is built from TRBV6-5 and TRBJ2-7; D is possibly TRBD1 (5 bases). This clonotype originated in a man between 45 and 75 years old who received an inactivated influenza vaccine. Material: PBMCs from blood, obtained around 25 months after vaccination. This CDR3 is CASSYPGGRADEQYF. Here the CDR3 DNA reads TGTGCCAGCAGTTACCCTGGCGGCAGGGCGGACGAGCAGTACTTC.